The clone carrying this T cell receptor (beta chain) showed up just a few times. These data come from a study of blood T cell repertoires in COVID-19. Study-level information: Researchers got acute and convalescent COVID-19 samples from the United States, Italy and Spain. PBMCs, B-cell-depleted T cells, or T cells were the source of the cDNA or gDNA that made up the material.

The junction had 7 bases not matched to a gene; V was cut back by 5 bases and J by 4 bases. The CDR3 spans 15 residues. CDR1 SGHNT and CDR2 YENEEA come from the germline V gene. Authors' data handling: Amplification with reference gene primers provided the estimates of nucleated cell counts. Data came from immunoSEQ multiplex PCR; TCRdb stores just in-frame clones and leaves some out. Clone size and the V and J calls come from that table; the DNA yielded D and trimming. The table records about 160,000 clones, 70% to 90% of them present only once. Sequencing used peripheral blood. The chain links TRBV11-3 to TRBJ2-3; 9 nucleotides match TRBD1. This clonotype originated in a man in his forties with acute or convalescent COVID-19. CDR3 nucleotides: TGTGCCAGCAGCGACCGGGACAGGGCCCCAGATACGCAGTATTTT. Residues: CASSDRDRAPDTQYF.